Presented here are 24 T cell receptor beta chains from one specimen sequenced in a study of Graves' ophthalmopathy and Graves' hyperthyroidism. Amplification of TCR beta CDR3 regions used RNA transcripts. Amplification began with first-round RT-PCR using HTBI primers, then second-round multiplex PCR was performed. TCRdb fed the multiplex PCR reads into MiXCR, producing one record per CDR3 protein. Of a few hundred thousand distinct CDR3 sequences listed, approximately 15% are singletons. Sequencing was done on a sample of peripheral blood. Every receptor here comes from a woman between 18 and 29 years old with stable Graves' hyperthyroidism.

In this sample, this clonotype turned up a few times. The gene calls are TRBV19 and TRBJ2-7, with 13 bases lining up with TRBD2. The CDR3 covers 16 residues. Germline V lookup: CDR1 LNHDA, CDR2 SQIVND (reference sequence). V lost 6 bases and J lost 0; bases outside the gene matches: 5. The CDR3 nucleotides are TGTGCCAGTAGCGGACTAGCGGGGGCCCTCTCCTACGAGCAGTACTTC. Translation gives CASSGLAGALSYEQYF.

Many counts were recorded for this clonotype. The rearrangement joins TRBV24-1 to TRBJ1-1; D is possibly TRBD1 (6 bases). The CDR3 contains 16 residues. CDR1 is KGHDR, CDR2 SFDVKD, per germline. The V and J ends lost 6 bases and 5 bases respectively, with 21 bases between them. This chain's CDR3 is CATSPGHPAKKTEAFF. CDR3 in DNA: TGTGCCACCAGTCCGGGACACCCCGCCAAGAAGACTGAAGCTTTCTTT.

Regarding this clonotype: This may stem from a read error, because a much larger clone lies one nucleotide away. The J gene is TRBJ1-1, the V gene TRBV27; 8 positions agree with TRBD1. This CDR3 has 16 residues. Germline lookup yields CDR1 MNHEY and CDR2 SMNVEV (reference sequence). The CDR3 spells CASSPMTGVGTTESFF. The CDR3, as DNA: TGTGCCAGCAGTCCGATGACAGGGGTAGGTACAACTGAATCTTTCTTT.

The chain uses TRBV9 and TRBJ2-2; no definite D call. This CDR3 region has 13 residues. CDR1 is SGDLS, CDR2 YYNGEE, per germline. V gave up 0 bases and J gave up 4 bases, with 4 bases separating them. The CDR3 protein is CASSVGTTGELFF. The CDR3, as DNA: TGTGCCAGCAGCGTAGGTACCACCGGGGAGCTGTTTTTT.

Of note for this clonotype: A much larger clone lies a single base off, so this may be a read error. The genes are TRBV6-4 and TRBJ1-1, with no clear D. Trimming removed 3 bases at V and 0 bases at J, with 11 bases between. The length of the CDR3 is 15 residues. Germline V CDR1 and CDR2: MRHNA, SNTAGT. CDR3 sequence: CASSEEVLMNTEAFF. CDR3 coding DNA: TGTGCCAGCAGTGAAGAAGTGCTAATGAACACTGAAGCTTTCTTT.

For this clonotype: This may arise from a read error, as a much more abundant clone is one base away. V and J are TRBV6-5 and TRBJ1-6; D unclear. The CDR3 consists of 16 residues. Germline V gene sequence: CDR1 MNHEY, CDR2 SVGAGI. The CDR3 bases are TGTACCAGCAGTTACTCTGGCCGAGCTTGGAATTCACCCCTCCACTTT. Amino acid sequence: CTSSYSGRAWNSPLHF.

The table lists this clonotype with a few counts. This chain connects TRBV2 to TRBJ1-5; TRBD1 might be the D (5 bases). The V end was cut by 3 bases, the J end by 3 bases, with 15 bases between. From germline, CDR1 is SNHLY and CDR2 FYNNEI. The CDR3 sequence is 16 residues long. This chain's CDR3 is CASSEGRWGANQPQHF. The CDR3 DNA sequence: TGTGCCAGCAGTGAGGGGCGGTGGGGAGCCAATCAGCCCCAGCATTTT.

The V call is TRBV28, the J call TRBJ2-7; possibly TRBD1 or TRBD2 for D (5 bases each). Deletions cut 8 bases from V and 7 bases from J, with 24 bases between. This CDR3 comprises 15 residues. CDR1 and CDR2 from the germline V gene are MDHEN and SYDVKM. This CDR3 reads CASSLNVGRAGEQYF. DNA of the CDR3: TGTGCCAGCTCCTTAAACGTGGGACGGGCCGGGGAGCAGTACTTC.

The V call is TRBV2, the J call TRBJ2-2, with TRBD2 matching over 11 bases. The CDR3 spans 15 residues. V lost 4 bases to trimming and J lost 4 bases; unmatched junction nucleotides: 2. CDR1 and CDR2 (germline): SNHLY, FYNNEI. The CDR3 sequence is CASSVAGGTTGELFF. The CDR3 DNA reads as TGTGCCAGCAGTGTAGCGGGGGGGACCACCGGGGAGCTGTTTTTT.

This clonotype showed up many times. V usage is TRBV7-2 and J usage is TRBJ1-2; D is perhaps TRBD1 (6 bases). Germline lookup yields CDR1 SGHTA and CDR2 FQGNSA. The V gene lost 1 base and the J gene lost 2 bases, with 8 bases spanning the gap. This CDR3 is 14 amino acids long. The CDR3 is CASSLDDRNYGYTF. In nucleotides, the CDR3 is TGTGCCAGCAGCTTAGACGACAGGAACTATGGCTACACCTTC.

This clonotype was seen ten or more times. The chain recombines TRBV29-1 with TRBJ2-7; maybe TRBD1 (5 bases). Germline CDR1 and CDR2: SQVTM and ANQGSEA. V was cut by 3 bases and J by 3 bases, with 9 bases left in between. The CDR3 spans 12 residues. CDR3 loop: CSVDGQDYEQYF. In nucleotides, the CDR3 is TGCAGCGTTGACGGACAAGACTACGAGCAGTACTTC.

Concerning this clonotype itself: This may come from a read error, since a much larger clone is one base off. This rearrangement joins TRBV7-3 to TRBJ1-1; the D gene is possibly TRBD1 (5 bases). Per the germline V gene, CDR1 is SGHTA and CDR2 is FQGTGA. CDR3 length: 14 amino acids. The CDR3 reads CASRLATGNTEAFF. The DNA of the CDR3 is TGTGCCAGCCGCTTAGCTACAGGGAACACTGAAGCTTTCTTT.

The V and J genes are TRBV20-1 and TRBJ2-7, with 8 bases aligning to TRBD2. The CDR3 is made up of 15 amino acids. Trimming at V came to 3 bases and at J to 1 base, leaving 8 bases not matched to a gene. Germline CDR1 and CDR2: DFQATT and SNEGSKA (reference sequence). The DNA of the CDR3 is TGCAGTGCTAGGGGGGTTAGCGGGAAATCCTACGAGCAGTACTTC. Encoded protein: CSARGVSGKSYEQYF.

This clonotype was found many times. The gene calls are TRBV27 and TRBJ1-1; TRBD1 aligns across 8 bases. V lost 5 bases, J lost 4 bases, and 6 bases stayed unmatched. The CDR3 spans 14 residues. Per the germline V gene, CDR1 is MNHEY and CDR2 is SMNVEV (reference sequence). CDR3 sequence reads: CASSAITGGTEAFF. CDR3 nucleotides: TGTGCCAGCAGTGCCATAACAGGGGGCACTGAAGCTTTCTTT.

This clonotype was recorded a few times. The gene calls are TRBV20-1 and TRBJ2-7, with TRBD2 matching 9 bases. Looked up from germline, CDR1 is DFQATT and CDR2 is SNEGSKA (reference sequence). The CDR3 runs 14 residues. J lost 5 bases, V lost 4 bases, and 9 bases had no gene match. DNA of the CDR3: TGCAGTGCTAAGCGCGGGGGGGCTTTACACGAGCAGTACTTC. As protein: CSAKRGGALHEQYF.

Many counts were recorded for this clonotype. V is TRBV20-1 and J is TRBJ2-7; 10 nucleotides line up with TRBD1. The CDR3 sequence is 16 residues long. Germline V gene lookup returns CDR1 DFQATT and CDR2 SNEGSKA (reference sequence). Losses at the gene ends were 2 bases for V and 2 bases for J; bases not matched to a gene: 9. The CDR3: CSARPKTGGVAYEQYF. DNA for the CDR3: TGCAGTGCTAGACCTAAGACAGGGGGCGTCGCCTACGAGCAGTACTTC.

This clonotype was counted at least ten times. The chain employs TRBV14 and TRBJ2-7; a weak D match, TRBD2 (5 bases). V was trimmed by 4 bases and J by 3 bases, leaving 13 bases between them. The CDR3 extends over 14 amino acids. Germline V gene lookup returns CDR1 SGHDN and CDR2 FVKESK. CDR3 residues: CASSRSGLIYEQYF. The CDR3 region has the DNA TGTGCCAGCAGCCGCTCAGGACTGATCTACGAGCAGTACTTC.

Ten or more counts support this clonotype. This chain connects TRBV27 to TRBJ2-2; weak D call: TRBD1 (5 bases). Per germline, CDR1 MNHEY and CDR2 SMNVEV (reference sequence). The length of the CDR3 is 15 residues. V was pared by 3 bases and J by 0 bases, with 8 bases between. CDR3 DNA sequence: TGTGCCAGCAGTTTTCAGGGATCGAACACCGGGGAGCTGTTTTTT. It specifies CASSFQGSNTGELFF.

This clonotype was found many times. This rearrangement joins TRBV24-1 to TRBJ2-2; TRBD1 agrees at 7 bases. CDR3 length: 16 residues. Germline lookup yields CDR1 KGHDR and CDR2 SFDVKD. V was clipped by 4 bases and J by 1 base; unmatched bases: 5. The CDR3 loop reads CATSERTGLNTGELFF. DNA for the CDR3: TGTGCCACCAGTGAACGGACAGGACTGAACACCGGGGAGCTGTTTTTT.

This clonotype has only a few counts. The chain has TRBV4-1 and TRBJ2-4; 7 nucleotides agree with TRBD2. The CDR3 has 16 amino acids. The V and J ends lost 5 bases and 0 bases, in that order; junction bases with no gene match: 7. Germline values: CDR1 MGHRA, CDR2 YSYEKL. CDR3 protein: CASSSKSGVAKNIQYF. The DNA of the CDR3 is TGCGCCAGCAGCTCCAAGAGCGGGGTAGCCAAAAACATTCAGTACTTC.

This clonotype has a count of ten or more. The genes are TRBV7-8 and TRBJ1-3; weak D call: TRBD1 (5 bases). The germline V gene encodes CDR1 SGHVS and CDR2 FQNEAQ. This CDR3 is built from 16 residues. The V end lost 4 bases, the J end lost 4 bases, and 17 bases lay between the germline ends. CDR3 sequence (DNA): TGTGCCAGCAGCTCGCCCGGGGCCGTACTAGGAAACACCATATATTTT. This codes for CASSSPGAVLGNTIYF.

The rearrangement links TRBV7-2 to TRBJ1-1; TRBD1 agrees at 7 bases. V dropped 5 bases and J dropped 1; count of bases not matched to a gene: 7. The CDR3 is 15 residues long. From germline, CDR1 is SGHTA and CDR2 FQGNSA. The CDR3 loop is CASSREQGRNTEAFF. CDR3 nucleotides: TGTGCCAGCAGCCGGGAACAGGGGAGGAACACTGAAGCTTTCTTT.

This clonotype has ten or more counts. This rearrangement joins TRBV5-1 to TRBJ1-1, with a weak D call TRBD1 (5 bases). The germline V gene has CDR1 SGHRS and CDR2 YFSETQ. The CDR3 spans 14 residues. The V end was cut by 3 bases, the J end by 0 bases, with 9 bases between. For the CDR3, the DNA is TGCGCCAGCAGCTCGGGACTATTGAACACTGAAGCTTTCTTT. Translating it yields CASSSGLLNTEAFF.

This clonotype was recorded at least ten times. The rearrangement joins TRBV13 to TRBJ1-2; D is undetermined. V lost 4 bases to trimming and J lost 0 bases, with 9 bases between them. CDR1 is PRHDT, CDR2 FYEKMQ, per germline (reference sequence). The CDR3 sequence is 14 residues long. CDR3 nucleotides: TGTGCCAGCAGCTCCGAGGACGCTAACTATGGCTACACCTTC. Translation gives CASSSEDANYGYTF.